The sequence of this TCR beta chain was determined in a study of cytomegalovirus exposure and HLA in healthy donors (dated by TCRdb to 2017 to 2019). Background on the whole study: In an earlier analysis of roughly 500 of the donors, 276 Gb of sequence data and 100 million or so unique TCR beta sequences from 150 million to 200 million T cells were reported. An early release that covered roughly 600 HLA-typed donors contained approximately 300 gigabases of sequencing data and tens of millions of unique TCR sequences. Among the approximately 400 genotyped donors, about 83% belonged to the genetic ancestry cluster associated with self-reported Caucasian donors. The study aimed to test whether cataloging public T cell receptors could reveal signatures of past pathogen exposure. The study profiled the T cell repertoires of about 640 subjects by immunosequencing and related them to cytomegalovirus serostatus. In addition to the first cohort of roughly 700 subjects, a separate validation cohort of around 110 different subjects was used. High-throughput TCR immunosequencing, statistical association of individual TCRs with disease status, and machine learning were combined to predict cytomegalovirus infection status. A later analysis re-analyzed previously published TCR beta repertoires from 550 to 700 donors and added high-resolution HLA genotyping to study TCR occurrence patterns. Rather than using new phenotypic data, the later analysis identified candidate immune exposures from TCR beta sequences and from how often those sequences occurred across donors. An earlier analysis of some 500 of the donors used high-throughput TCR beta sequencing to judge whether each TCR beta V gene segment behaved as functional or pseudogenic. Donor age, sex, ethnicity and CMV serostatus were collected together with the repertoire data. A later genetic analysis used genome-wide SNP genotypes for about 65% of the 666 donors, treating that subset as a discovery cohort. Every repertoire in the discovery cohort had been generated on one and the same sequencing platform. HLA typing included class I and class II loci at four-digit resolution. The number of donors typed differed by locus, with roughly 629-640 for A, B, C, DRB1 and DQB1, 522 for DQA1, under 610 for DPA1, and approximately 470 for DPB1. Roughly 5 DR-DQ haplotypes were treated as single units for association and clustering because of strong linkage in the cohort. On average, roughly 240,000 unique TCR beta nucleotide sequences were sequenced per donor among several hundred genotyped donors of the cohort, with roughly 18% of those sequences being non-productive.

Library preparation used the immunoSEQ multiplex PCR assay. For the multiplex PCR, a mixture combining 60 forward primers for TCR Vbeta segments and 13 reverse primers for TCR Jbeta segments was used. The CDR3 region of rearranged TCR beta genes was amplified from genomic DNA with a multiplex PCR assay. On the Illumina HiSeq System, the amplified TCR beta libraries were sequenced as 87-base-pair reads. Per the original workflow: A later analysis tallied tens of millions of unique TCR beta chains across the 610 or so repertoires, and some 10 million of those chains were shared by two or more donors. To remove PCR and sequencing errors, raw reads were error-corrected and collapsed into unique sequences using a nearest-neighbor algorithm that merged closely related sequences. V, D and J gene segments were assigned by aligning CDR3 sequences to IMGT reference sequences. For a sequence to be retained, a match of at least six nucleotides was required to both a V gene segment and a J gene segment. A rearrangement counted as productive if the CDR3 had no stop codons and remained in frame with V and J, and every other rearrangement counted as non-productive. Following IMGT convention, CDR3 was defined as the stretch from the second conserved V-encoded cysteine to the conserved J-encoded phenylalanine. The earlier analysis of about 610 of the donors excluded sequences that lacked an unambiguous match to a single V gene segment. In an earlier analysis of 587 of the donors, a V segment was called functional when productive rearrangements were above 56.7%, and segregating when the standard deviation between donors exceeded 5%. A statistical classification framework was built to diagnose cytomegalovirus status from the catalog of TCR beta chain sequences. In a later analysis, V and J genes were assigned by comparing TCR nucleotide sequences against IMGT/GENE-DB human TR gene sequences. A later analysis assigned CDR3 sequences and most-parsimonious VDJ recombination scenarios with the TCRdist pipeline. In a later analysis, every TCR beta chain was defined by the combination of its CDR3 amino acid sequence and its V-gene family, and reads without a unique V-gene family were dropped. In a later analysis, 450 to 600 highly shared, low-generation-probability nucleotide sequences were removed to address suspected cross-contamination and a sequencing artifact. A later analysis calculated a clonal expansion index for each public chain from normalized within-repertoire ranks of inferred template counts. Generation probabilities in a later analysis came from a VDJ recombination model fitted to out-of-frame rearrangements, and those results were checked against IGoR. A later analysis scored TCR-TCR, TCR-HLA and TCR-CMV co-occurrence with hypergeometric tests, applying a repertoire-size bias correction to TCR pairs. In a later analysis, false discovery rates were estimated by permuting HLA or CMV assignments 20 times. In a later analysis, co-occurring TCRs were grouped using DBSCAN, with TCRdist sequence similarity added in when clustering inside HLA-allele-positive subsets. Repertoires with fewer than 30,000 or more than 120,000 public chains, plus five repertoires with anomalous nucleotide sharing, were excluded from co-occurrence clustering. TCRdb provides this immuneACCESS table in a form limited to in-frame rearrangements. Some clones are lacking; in checked studies, under half of them reflect an unresolved V gene, and why the rest are absent is not known. V and J calls and clone size are copied from that table; D and trimming were computed from the DNA. This sample's table carries roughly 36,000 clones. The top ten clonotypes cover 3.2% of the sample.

The cohort consisted of 600 or so healthy bone marrow donors. At the time of sampling, all cohort members were nominally healthy, though unrecorded immune exposures were likely present. The donor was CMV seropositive and was included in the group of approximately 310 seropositive cohort members. A peripheral blood sample was provided by each donor, and peripheral blood mononuclear cells were used for TCR beta sequencing. Genomic DNA was extracted from the blood cell samples with the Qiagen DNeasy Blood Extraction Kit. Comments on this clone: What this receptor recognizes is not known.

CDR1 is given as MGHDK and CDR2 as SYGVNS, both from the germline V gene. V lost 8 bases and J lost 1 base, and the count of bases not matched to a germline gene is 2. From cysteine to phenylalanine, the CDR3 is 14 amino acids long. The sequence is cut down to CDR3 DNA, 42 bases in frame from base 1. What the study reported, not specific to this receptor: According to a later analysis, most CMV-associated TCR beta chains appeared to be HLA-restricted, and the HLA associations seemed to be driven largely by CMV exposure. An association between a missense DCLRE1C variant and V-gene and J-gene trimming of TCR beta chains was found in a later genetic analysis and replicated in an independent cohort. The earlier analysis of some 560 of the donors excluded approximately 17 rarely observed V segments, including chromosome 9 orphons, because counts were too low. In a later analysis, several top co-occurrence clusters were reported to appear linked to parvovirus B19, influenza, CMV and Epstein-Barr virus. According to a later analysis, TCR association rates differed among HLA loci, with DRB1 alleles showing the most associated TCRs and HLA-C alleles showing the fewest. A total of 164 TCR beta chains were listed by the study as associated with cytomegalovirus. A further reported finding was that TCR beta sequences accurately predicted the HLA-A and HLA-B alleles for most subjects in the first cohort. A later analysis found that HLA-associated TCR beta chains were more clonally expanded and had lower generation probabilities than equally common non-associated chains. In this cohort, only TCR beta chains were sequenced, and detectable features were limited by the absence of alpha or paired-chain data. Roughly uniform sequencing depth across donors was assumed in presence/absence analyses, although this assumption may not hold. A cluster of highly shared sequence variants was judged likely to represent a technical artifact of the sequencing pipeline. The 87-base-pair reads could not distinguish some IMGT-functional V segments, including TRBV6-2 and TRBV6-3, so those segments were excluded. HLA typing was unavailable for some donors at each locus, so association tests used only the typed subset. Assigning TCR associations to individual alleles was difficult when HLA alleles, especially DR and DQ, strongly co-occurred. Correlated functional status among segregating V segments might reflect linkage disequilibrium, but an unknown experimental factor could not be ruled out. A later analysis associated roughly 17,000 TCR beta sequences with specific HLA alleles at a false discovery rate of 0.05. The classifier was reported to diagnose cytomegalovirus status with high specificity and sensitivity in both the original cohort and the validation cohort. In a later genetic analysis, fewer N-insertions in productive TCRs were reported among donors in an Asian-associated ancestry cluster than the 666-donor mean. The only immune exposure information available for the cohort was CMV serostatus. An earlier analysis of 450 to 750 of the donors showed that most TCR beta V segments appeared in productive rearrangements either about 87% or about 30% of the time, which broadly matched IMGT annotations. In vitro tests confirmed that a few of the cytomegalovirus-associated TCR beta chains recognize cytomegalovirus antigens. It was suggested by the authors that the approach could potentially be generalized to other disease states and immunological phenotypes. Most TCR sequences were seen in very few donors, while some public TCRs were found in many individuals.

The chain joins TRBV25-1 to TRBJ2-2, with 9 bases matching TRBD1. Specimen: PBMCs. This clonotype was obtained from a woman younger than 45 in good health and CMV-seropositive. In nucleotides, the sequence is TGTGCCAGCCTGGGACAGGGGAACACCGGGGAGCTGTTTTTT. This codes for CASLGQGNTGELFF.